This T cell receptor beta chain was identified in a study of monozygotic twins with inflammatory bowel disease. Through template switching, UMIs that included a 6-nucleotide sample barcode were added. TCRdb reprocessed the 5' RACE reads and reports one entry per CDR3 protein, with no DNA. The table lists approximately 400,000 distinct CDR3 sequences. CDR3 size: 14 residues. In germline, CDR1 is DFQATT, CDR2 SNEGSKA (reference sequence). The chain uses TRBV20-1 and TRBJ1-2; TCRdb proposes TRBD1, but this gene call is untestable without DNA. Specimen: blood. The receptor comes from a human donor with ulcerative colitis or Crohn's disease, or a healthy co-twin of an affected twin (not recorded which). The CDR3 sequence: CSASDRRGADGYTF.